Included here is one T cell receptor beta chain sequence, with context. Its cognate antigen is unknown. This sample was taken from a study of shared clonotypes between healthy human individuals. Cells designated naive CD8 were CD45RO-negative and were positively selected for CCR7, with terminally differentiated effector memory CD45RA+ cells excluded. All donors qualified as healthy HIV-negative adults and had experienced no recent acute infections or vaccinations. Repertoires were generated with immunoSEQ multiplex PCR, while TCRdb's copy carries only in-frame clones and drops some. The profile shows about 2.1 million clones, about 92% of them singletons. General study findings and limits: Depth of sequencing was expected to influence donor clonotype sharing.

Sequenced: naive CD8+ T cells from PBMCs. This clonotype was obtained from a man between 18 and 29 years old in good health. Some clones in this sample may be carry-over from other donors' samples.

The CDR3 reads CASSPLGEAGRAGEQFF. The CDR3 bases are TGTGCCAGCAGCCCCCTAGGGGAAGCGGGGAGGGCGGGTGAGCAGTTCTTC. The chain carries TRBV27 and TRBJ2-1, with 7 bases identical to TRBD2. The CDR3 runs 17 residues. The V segment lost 6 bases and the J segment 9 bases; nucleotides outside the gene matches: 20. Germline V lookup: CDR1 MNHEY, CDR2 SMNVEV (reference sequence).